This entry lists 32 T cell receptor beta chains sequenced from one sample in a study of tumour-infiltrating T cells in Burkitt lymphoma. The protocol was immunoSEQ multiplex PCR, while the TCRdb copy is restricted to in-frame clones and leaves out a portion. The sample yields about 7,100 clones, roughly 15% seen once. Source material: tumor tissue. The origin of the receptors is a human donor with diffuse large B-cell lymphoma.

The rearrangement joins TRBV19 to TRBJ1-2, with a tentative D call TRBD1 (5 bases). CDR1 is LNHDA, CDR2 SQIVND, per germline (reference sequence). Trimming shortened V by 6 bases and J by 4 bases, and 15 bases separated the two germline ends. This CDR3 contains 14 residues. The CDR3 reads CASRPQGISYGYTF. The CDR3 DNA sequence: TGTGCCAGTAGACCCCAGGGAATATCCTATGGCTACACCTTC.

This rearrangement joins TRBV18 to TRBJ1-4; D unclear. The V gene's germline CDR1 is KGHSH and CDR2 LQKENI. V was pared by 6 bases and J by 0 bases, with 11 bases between. The CDR3 runs 15 residues. The CDR3 loop is CASSSTVSTNEKLFF. The CDR3 coding sequence is TGTGCCAGCTCGAGTACCGTTTCAACTAATGAAAAACTGTTTTTT.

The sample holds a few counts of this clone. The chain combines TRBV6-1 with TRBJ2-1; D is perhaps TRBD1 (6 bases). Germline V gene sequence: CDR1 MNHNS, CDR2 SASEGT. V gave up 6 bases and J gave up 11 bases, with 23 bases separating them. This CDR3 is built from 15 residues. CDR3: CASRRAQDSFGKQFF. CDR3 nucleotide sequence: TGTGCCAGCAGGAGAGCACAGGACAGTTTTGGGAAGCAGTTCTTC.

There are a few counts of this clone. This sequence joins TRBV6-5 and TRBJ2-7; TRBD2 matches at 9 bases. The length of the CDR3 is 15 residues. From germline, CDR1 is MNHEY and CDR2 SVGAGI. The J segment lost 3 bases and the V segment lost 6 bases, leaving 9 bases of the junction unmatched. CDR3 nucleotide sequence: TGTGCCAGCAGGGGACCGGGACTAGCTGGCTACGAGCAGTACTTC. It specifies CASRGPGLAGYEQYF.

The chain uses TRBV7-6 and TRBJ2-7; 10 bases are a match to TRBD1. The V segment lost 4 bases and the J segment 3 bases; nucleotides outside the gene matches: 6. CDR1 is SGHVS and CDR2 is FNYEAQ in the germline V gene. The CDR3 extends over 15 amino acids. The CDR3 bases are TGTGCCAGCAGCTCGGGACAGGGGTCTCTCTACGAGCAGTACTTC. It yields the protein CASSSGQGSLYEQYF.

This clone was detected a few times. The chain combines TRBV28 with TRBJ2-3; 8 bases match TRBD2. Per germline, CDR1 MDHEN and CDR2 SYDVKM. V lost 10 bases to trimming and J lost 1 base; unmatched junction nucleotides: 4. The CDR3 runs to 13 residues. This CDR3 is CAITSGRTDTQYF. DNA of the CDR3: TGTGCCATCACTAGCGGACGCACAGATACGCAGTATTTT.

The rearrangement links TRBV4-2 to TRBJ1-5; D possibly corresponds to TRBD1 (6 bases). V lost 4 bases and J 0 bases, leaving 25 bases between the germline ends. CDR1 and CDR2 from the germline V gene are LGHNA and YNFKEQ. The CDR3 length is 20 residues. CDR3 in DNA: TGTGCCAGCAGCCCCAAGATAAATACCCCGGGGGCATATAGCAATCAGCCCCAGCATTTT. Its protein product is CASSPKINTPGAYSNQPQHF.

This clone was counted only a few times. The V call is TRBV6-5, the J call TRBJ2-7; TRBD2 matches at 11 bases. The trim removed 5 bases at V and 5 bases at J, leaving 5 bases unmatched. The CDR3 is 14 residues long. The germline V gene has CDR1 MNHEY and CDR2 SVGAGI. CDR3 bases: TGTGCCAGCAGTGAACTAGCGGGAGTTCACGAGCAGTACTTC. Translated: CASSELAGVHEQYF.

As DNA, the CDR3 is TGTGCCAGCGCCATGGGACAGGGATCTGGCTACACCTTC. Amino acid sequence: CASAMGQGSGYTF. V gene TRBV2 combines with J gene TRBJ1-2, with 9 bases matching TRBD1. V lost 8 bases and J lost 7; bases outside the gene matches: 8. The CDR3 has 13 amino acids. CDR1 is SNHLY and CDR2 is FYNNEI in the germline V gene.

This clone has just a few counts. This chain uses TRBV2 with TRBJ2-1; possibly TRBD2 for D (5 bases). V was shortened by 7 bases and J by 9 bases, with 16 bases between the two germline ends. The CDR3 runs to 13 residues. From germline, CDR1 is SNHLY and CDR2 FYNNEI. As DNA, the CDR3 is TGTGCCAGCACTGGACCCCTAGCCGCTGAGCAGTTCTTC. This encodes CASTGPLAAEQFF.

Only a few counts were recorded for this clone. The J gene is TRBJ1-3, the V gene TRBV7-2; D ambiguous. V gave up 2 bases and J gave up 2 bases, with 7 bases separating them. Per germline, CDR1 SGHTA and CDR2 FQGNSA. This CDR3 is built from 14 residues. CDR3 protein: CASSLYGAGNTIYF. The CDR3 coding sequence is TGTGCCAGCAGCTTATACGGGGCTGGAAACACCATATATTTT.

This clone was counted between two and nine times. CDR3 sequence reads: CASSQLWLLVRNEQFF. CDR3 coding DNA: TGCGCCAGCAGCCAACTCTGGCTTCTAGTACGCAATGAGCAGTTCTTC. V usage is TRBV4-1 and J usage is TRBJ2-1; D unresolved. Germline V gene sequence: CDR1 MGHRA, CDR2 YSYEKL. The CDR3 spans 16 residues. V was shortened by 2 bases and J by 6 bases, with 17 bases between the two germline ends.

The rearrangement uses TRBV19 and TRBJ1-2; 8 nucleotides match TRBD1. Per germline, CDR1 LNHDA and CDR2 SQIVND (reference sequence). The ends lost 4 bases at V and 4 bases at J; junction bases unmatched: 5. CDR3 length: 14 amino acids. CDR3 coding DNA: TGTGCCAGTAGTACCCAGGGGGCAGGCTATGGCTACACCTTC. This codes for CASSTQGAGYGYTF.

In the case of this clone: Compared with germline, one end of the junction differs, possibly owing to a read error. The gene calls are TRBV7-7 and TRBJ2-5; D gene unclear. The germline V gene has CDR1 SSHAT and CDR2 FNYEAQ (reference sequence). The CDR3 covers 13 residues. This chain's CDR3 is CASSARPQETQYF. The CDR3 nucleotides read TGTGCTAGCAGCGCTAGACCTCAAGAGACCCAGTACTTC.

The rearrangement links TRBV6-5 to TRBJ2-7, with 8 nucleotides matching TRBD2. Trimming removed 6 bases from V and 3 bases from J; junction bases left unmatched: 7. Looked up from germline, CDR1 is MNHEY and CDR2 is SVGAGI. The CDR3 is made up of 14 amino acids. The CDR3 DNA reads as TGTGCCAGCAGCCATCGGGGGGGAGGCTACGAGCAGTACTTC. It translates to CASSHRGGGYEQYF.

CDR3 sequence reads: CASSLSGVRTDTQYF. DNA for the CDR3: TGTGCCAGCAGTCTTTCGGGAGTGCGCACAGATACGCAGTATTTT. The rearrangement joins TRBV6-5 to TRBJ2-3; the D gene is possibly TRBD2 (6 bases). The CDR3 totals 15 residues. Germline loops: CDR1 MNHEY, CDR2 SVGAGI. Deletions cut 5 bases from V and 1 base from J, with 13 bases between.

This clone has only a few counts. The rearrangement joins TRBV27 to TRBJ1-1; D perhaps matches TRBD1 (6 bases). This CDR3 comprises 14 residues. CDR1 and CDR2 from the germline V gene are MNHEY and SMNVEV (reference sequence). Trimming left V 6 bases short and J 5 bases short, with 16 bases between. DNA for the CDR3: TGTGCCAGCAGCCTGGGGGGGCCGAGGACTGAAGCTTTCTTT. Its translation is CASSLGGPRTEAFF.

This clone was seen more than once but under ten times. V is TRBV9 and J is TRBJ2-1; 12 nucleotides match TRBD2. The CDR3 is made up of 16 amino acids. The V segment lost 0 bases and the J segment 7 bases; nucleotides outside the gene matches: 5. CDR1 SGDLS and CDR2 YYNGEE come from the germline V gene. CDR3 region: CASSVGASGRENEQFF. The CDR3 bases are TGTGCCAGCAGCGTAGGGGCTAGCGGGAGGGAAAATGAGCAGTTCTTC.

The rearrangement joins TRBV6-5 to TRBJ2-5, with D unresolved. The CDR3 runs to 12 residues. V shed 4 bases and J shed 1 base, with 4 bases lying between them. Per the germline V gene, CDR1 is MNHEY and CDR2 is SVGAGI. In DNA form, the CDR3 reads TGTGCCAGCAGTTTCCTCCAAGAGACCCAGTACTTC. As protein: CASSFLQETQYF.

Only a few counts were recorded for this clone. V and J are TRBV18 and TRBJ1-2, with a tentative D call TRBD1 (6 bases). The length of the CDR3 is 15 residues. The V and J ends lost 3 bases and 6 bases respectively, with 17 bases between them. The germline CDR1 and CDR2 sequences are KGHSH and LQKENI. The CDR3 spells CASSPYREKGDGYTF. In DNA, the CDR3 is TGTGCCAGCTCACCGTACAGGGAAAAGGGGGATGGCTACACCTTC.

The rearrangement uses TRBV28 and TRBJ1-5; D gene ambiguous. The germline V gene encodes CDR1 MDHEN and CDR2 SYDVKM. The CDR3 spans 14 residues. Trimming shortened V by 7 bases and J by 6 bases, and 16 bases separated the two germline ends. The DNA of the CDR3 is TGTGCCAGCAAAACACCGGGTTTGAGTCAGCCCCAGCATTTT. Translation: CASKTPGLSQPQHF.

The rearrangement uses TRBV14 and TRBJ2-1; D not certain. V lost 0 bases, J lost 12 bases, and 15 bases lay in between. Germline V CDR1 and CDR2: SGHDN, FVKESK. The length of the CDR3 is 14 residues. The DNA for the CDR3 is TGTGCCAGCAGCCAAGATTTGACCTCTAATTTGCAGTTCTTC. This translates into CASSQDLTSNLQFF.

Only a few counts were recorded for this clone. CDR3 amino acids: CANRDRGQGAVGYTF. CDR3 coding DNA: TGTGCCAACAGGGACCGGGGACAGGGGGCGGTTGGCTACACCTTC. This chain joins TRBV2 and TRBJ1-2; 12 nucleotides align to TRBD1. The CDR3 covers 15 residues. The trim removed 10 bases at V and 7 bases at J, leaving 13 bases unmatched. The V gene's germline CDR1 is SNHLY and CDR2 FYNNEI.

This clone was observed a few times. CDR3 residues: CASSPGWNYGYTF. CDR3 bases: TGTGCCAGCTCACCAGGGTGGAACTATGGCTACACCTTC. The chain combines TRBV18 with TRBJ1-2; D remains unclear. V lost 2 bases and J lost 2, with 6 bases in between. The CDR3 spans 13 residues. Germline V CDR1 and CDR2: KGHSH, LQKENI.

The rearrangement links TRBV5-4 to TRBJ1-4, with 8 bases identical to TRBD1. The CDR3 is made up of 15 amino acids. Per germline, CDR1 SGHNT and CDR2 YYREEE (reference sequence). The J segment lost 8 bases and the V segment lost 3 bases, leaving 9 bases of the junction unmatched. The CDR3 nucleotides read TGTGCCAGCAGCTCGGAGACAGGGGATGGGGAAAAACTGTTTTTT. Protein: CASSSETGDGEKLFF.

The chain couples TRBV29-1 to TRBJ1-3; 10 bases line up with TRBD1. This CDR3 has 16 residues. Losses at the gene ends were 6 bases for V and 1 base for J; bases not matched to a gene: 9. Germline V gene lookup returns CDR1 SQVTM and CDR2 ANQGSEA. The CDR3 DNA reads as TGCAGCGTCCTTCGGCAGGACAGGGGGTCTGGAAACACCATATATTTT. This gives the protein CSVLRQDRGSGNTIYF. Full variable domain (rest looked up from reference TRBV29-1 and TRBJ1-3): SAVISQKPSRDICQRGTSLTIQCQVDSQVTMMFWYRQQPGQSLTLIATANQGSEATYESGFVIDKFPISRPNLTFSTLTVSNMSPEDSSIYLCSVLRQDRGSGNTIYFGEGSWLTVV.

This chain connects TRBV19 to TRBJ2-6, with a possible D match to TRBD2 (5 bases). The germline CDR1 and CDR2 sequences are LNHDA and SQIVND (reference sequence). The CDR3 is 17 residues long. The germline V and J ends were trimmed by 3 bases and 0 bases, with 12 bases remaining between them. DNA for the CDR3: TGTGCCAGTAGTATCTCCCCGGGGAGCTCTGGGGCCAACGTCCTGACTTTC. This sequence encodes CASSISPGSSGANVLTF.

V gene TRBV6-5 combines with J gene TRBJ2-5; no clear D gene. Germline values: CDR1 MNHEY, CDR2 SVGAGI. This CDR3 has 13 amino acids. Trimming shortened V by 6 bases and J by 1 base, and 9 bases separated the two germline ends. The CDR3 DNA is TGTGCCAGCAGCCCTATGGCCCAAGAGACCCAGTACTTC. This codes for CASSPMAQETQYF.

This chain joins TRBV2 and TRBJ2-5; a possible D gene is TRBD2 (7 bases). V lost 5 bases and J 2 bases, leaving 15 bases between the germline ends. The CDR3 is 15 residues long. Germline-derived CDR1 and CDR2 are SNHLY and FYNNEI. For the CDR3, the DNA is TGTGCCAGCAGTCAAGGGGGGACTATTCAAGAGACCCAGTACTTC. It is translated as CASSQGGTIQETQYF.

This clone was counted a few times. The chain recombines TRBV27 with TRBJ2-1; 8 nucleotides line up with TRBD2. Germline CDR1 and CDR2: MNHEY and SMNVEV (reference sequence). The CDR3 runs to 16 residues. V gave up 6 bases and J gave up 0 bases; unmatched junction bases: 7. The CDR3 nucleotides are TGTGCCAGCAGCTATTCAGCGGGGGTCTCCTACAATGAGCAGTTCTTC. This sequence encodes CASSYSAGVSYNEQFF.

V and J are TRBV7-9 and TRBJ1-1, with D uncertain. The CDR3 has 12 residues. V lost 2 bases, J lost 11 bases, and 12 bases lay in between. CDR1 is SEHNR and CDR2 is FQNEAQ in the germline V gene (reference sequence). DNA for the CDR3: TGTGCCAGCAGCTTAACACTTAACCGGGCTTTCTTT. This codes for CASSLTLNRAFF.

This clone was seen a handful of times. Other DNA sequences within the sample encode an identical CDR3. The rearrangement links TRBV10-3 to TRBJ2-3, with 11 bases that match TRBD1. Unmatched junction bases numbered 7, after V lost 6 bases and J lost 11 bases. In germline, CDR1 is ENHRY, CDR2 SYGVKD. The CDR3 is 13 amino acids. CDR3 DNA: TGTGCCATCAGCCCCGGGACAGGGGGGGAGCAGTATTTT. Translating it yields CAISPGTGGEQYF.